This T cell receptor (beta chain) derives from a study of CD4 T cells in relation to SARS-CoV-2 and coronaviruses. Study-wide context: PBMCs were cultured with antigen for roughly nine days before TCR beta sequencing. Findings and caveats of the study: The cross-reactivity analysis covered only spike protein, not other viral proteins.

This clone was detected a few times. Its antigen is currently unknown. The method was immunoSEQ multiplex PCR; TCRdb's version includes in-frame clones alone and lacks a portion of them. The sample carries tens of thousands of clones, 75% to 90% recorded once. The CDR3 consists of 13 residues. Trimming pared 4 bases from V and 2 bases from J, leaving 5 bases between. CDR1 is LGHDT and CDR2 is YNNKEL in the germline V gene (reference sequence). Sequencing used naive CD4+ T cells from PBMCs, cultured in vitro. Documented subset: naive CD4+ T cells isolated by negative enrichment. The TCR comes from an adult with COVID-19. The chain employs TRBV3-1 (or the pseudogene TRBV3-2) and TRBJ2-2, with D unresolved. Here the CDR3 DNA reads TGTGCCAGCAGCCGACACAACACCGGGGAGCTGTTTTTT. It codes for CASSRHNTGELFF.